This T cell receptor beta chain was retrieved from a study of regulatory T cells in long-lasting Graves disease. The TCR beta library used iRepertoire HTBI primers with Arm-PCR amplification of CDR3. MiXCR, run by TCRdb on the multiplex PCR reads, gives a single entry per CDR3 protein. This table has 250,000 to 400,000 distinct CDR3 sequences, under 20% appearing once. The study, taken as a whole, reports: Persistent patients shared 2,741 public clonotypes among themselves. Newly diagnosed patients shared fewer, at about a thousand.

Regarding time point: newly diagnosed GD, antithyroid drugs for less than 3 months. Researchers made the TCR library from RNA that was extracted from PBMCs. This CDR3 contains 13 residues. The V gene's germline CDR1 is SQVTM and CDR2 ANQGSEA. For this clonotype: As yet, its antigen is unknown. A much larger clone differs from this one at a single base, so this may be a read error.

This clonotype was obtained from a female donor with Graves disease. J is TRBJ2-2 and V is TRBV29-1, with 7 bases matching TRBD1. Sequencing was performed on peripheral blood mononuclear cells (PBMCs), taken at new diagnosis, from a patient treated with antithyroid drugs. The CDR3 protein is CSVLTGNTGEPFF. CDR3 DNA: TGCAGCGTTTTGACAGGGAACACCGGGGAGCCGTTTTTT.